Each of the 24 T cell receptor beta chains below was sequenced from the same sample in a study of OX40 agonist ivuxolimab in advanced cancers. Sequencing used immunoSEQ multiplex PCR; TCRdb keeps in-frame clones, though not all of them. The sample holds 8,000 to 13,000 clones, over 70% seen once. Sequenced here: CD4+ or CD8+ T cells sorted from blood, sampled in a trial of the OX40 agonist ivuxolimab. Receptor source: an adult with an advanced solid tumor such as melanoma, head and neck, liver or kidney cancer.

This sequence joins TRBV5-1 and TRBJ2-3, with 7 positions matching TRBD1. This CDR3 has 15 amino acids. Germline loops: CDR1 SGHRS, CDR2 YFSETQ. J lost 4 bases, V lost 4 bases, and 9 bases had no gene match. In nucleotides, the CDR3 is TGCGCCAGCAGCCCCGGCAGGGGGACCCCAGATACGCAGTATTTT. Amino acid sequence: CASSPGRGTPDTQYF.

The chain uses TRBV7-9 and TRBJ2-7; either TRBD1 or TRBD2 may supply D (5 bases each). In germline, CDR1 is SEHNR, CDR2 FQNEAQ (reference sequence). The CDR3 totals 15 residues. V was shortened by 5 bases and J by 3 bases, with 17 bases between the two germline ends. DNA for the CDR3: TGTGCCAGCAGCGGTGACGGGGCCGAAAGCTACGAGCAGTACTTC. It is translated as CASSGDGAESYEQYF.

The rearrangement links TRBV7-8 to TRBJ2-1; tentative D call: TRBD2 (7 bases). Looked up from germline, CDR1 is SGHVS and CDR2 is FQNEAQ. The V and J ends lost 4 bases and 5 bases respectively, with 18 bases between them. CDR3 length: 16 residues. CDR3 DNA sequence: TGTGCCAGCAGCTGGGGCCGGGGGGCGAAAGACAATGAGCAGTTCTTC. It translates to CASSWGRGAKDNEQFF.

By proportion, this clone is medium-sized. This rearrangement joins TRBV27 to TRBJ2-1, with 9 bases identical to TRBD1. This CDR3 contains 13 residues. V was pared by 3 bases and J by 7 bases, with 1 base of the junction left unmatched. Germline V gene lookup returns CDR1 MNHEY and CDR2 SMNVEV (reference sequence). The DNA for the CDR3 is TGTGCCAGCAGTTTTGGACAGGGGAATGAGCAGTTCTTC. Amino acids: CASSFGQGNEQFF.

V and J are TRBV10-2 and TRBJ1-1; D not certain. The germline V gene encodes CDR1 WSHSY and CDR2 SAAADI. This CDR3 region has 12 residues. Trimming cost V 3 bases and J 9 bases, with 11 bases left between them. The DNA for the CDR3 is TGCGCCAGCAGTGACGATCAGAATAAAGCTTTCTTT. This sequence encodes CASSDDQNKAFF.

The genes are TRBV28 and TRBJ2-1, with D perhaps matching TRBD1 (6 bases). Trimming removed 6 bases from V and 7 bases from J, with 10 bases in between. This CDR3 contains 12 residues. Germline V gene data show CDR1 as MDHEN and CDR2 as SYDVKM. As DNA, the CDR3 is TGTGCCAGCAGATACAGGGTAAATGAGCAGTTCTTC. Amino acid sequence: CASRYRVNEQFF.

The V call is TRBV6-5, the J call TRBJ1-5; D remains unclear. V gave up 3 bases and J gave up 4 bases, with 13 bases separating them. Germline-derived CDR1 and CDR2 are MNHEY and SVGAGI. The length of the CDR3 is 15 residues. Here the CDR3 reads CASSYGVGLNQPQHF. CDR3 sequence (DNA): TGTGCCAGCAGTTATGGGGTAGGGCTAAATCAGCCCCAGCATTTT.

This clone was recorded a few times. The gene calls are TRBV9 and TRBJ2-7; D tentatively reads TRBD1 or TRBD2 (7 bases each). Between the trimmed V and J ends, which lost 4 bases and 5 bases, there was a span of 16 bases. Germline values: CDR1 SGDLS, CDR2 YYNGEE. This CDR3 spans 14 amino acids. CDR3 DNA sequence: TGTGCCAGCAGCCCAGGGGGAGGGGGCGACGAGCAGTACTTC. Its translation: CASSPGGGGDEQYF.

The chain recombines TRBV6-1 with TRBJ2-5, with TRBD2 as a possible D gene (5 bases). The DNA matches TRBJ2-7 better at its end, which makes the J call doubtful. The germline V gene has CDR1 MNHNS and CDR2 SASEGT. The CDR3 consists of 16 residues. DNA of the CDR3: TGTGCCAGCAGTGAAGCGCCGGGGATTGGGCCCTACGAGCAGTACTTC. As protein: CASSEAPGIGPYEQYF.

The chain carries TRBV16 and TRBJ1-2; D gene ambiguous. Germline-derived CDR1 and CDR2 are KGHSY and FQNENV. The CDR3 is 12 residues long. V lost 0 bases to trimming and J lost 8 bases, with 7 bases between them. The CDR3 region has the DNA TGTGCCAGCAGCCAATCGGGGAACGGCTACACCTTC. Its protein product is CASSQSGNGYTF.

The chain combines TRBV4-2 with TRBJ2-5, with 10 bases lining up with TRBD2. The ends lost 0 bases at V and 4 bases at J; junction bases unmatched: 2. This CDR3 is 15 amino acids long. Germline CDR1 reads LGHNA; CDR2 reads YNFKEQ. The CDR3 reads CASSQEAGGPETQYF. DNA for the CDR3: TGTGCCAGCAGCCAAGAAGCGGGAGGGCCAGAGACCCAGTACTTC.

This sequence joins TRBV7-8 and TRBJ2-1, with 10 positions matching TRBD2. CDR3 length equals 15 residues. CDR1 is SGHVS, CDR2 FQNEAQ, per germline. V dropped 10 bases and J dropped 4; count of bases not matched to a gene: 10. CDR3 DNA: TGTGCCACGCAGTACGGACTAGCGGATTACAATGAGCAGTTCTTC. This sequence encodes CATQYGLADYNEQFF.

The chain uses TRBV6-4 and TRBJ2-1; tentative D call: TRBD2 (6 bases). The CDR3 sequence is 13 residues long. Germline CDR1 MRHNA, CDR2 SNTAGT. Trimming removed 3 bases from V and 5 bases from J, with 8 bases in between. In DNA form, the CDR3 reads TGTGCCAGCAGTGAGGAGGGGAACAATGAGCAGTTCTTC. It specifies CASSEEGNNEQFF.

This rearrangement joins TRBV30 to TRBJ2-1, with a possible D match to TRBD2 (7 bases). The CDR3 consists of 14 residues. The germline gives CDR1 GTSNPN, CDR2 SVGIG (reference sequence). V was shortened by 4 bases and J by 3 bases, with 13 bases between the two germline ends. Written as DNA, the CDR3 is TGTGCCTGGACGACGGGGGGCTACTACAATGAGCAGTTCTTC. It yields the protein CAWTTGGYYNEQFF.

This chain joins TRBV2 and TRBJ2-2; D is possibly TRBD1 (5 bases). V was cut by 3 bases and J by 1 base, with 9 bases left in between. This CDR3 has 15 amino acids. Germline V gene sequence: CDR1 SNHLY, CDR2 FYNNEI. CDR3 bases: TGTGCCAGCAGTGATCCACAGGAGAACACCGGGGAGCTGTTTTTT. It translates to CASSDPQENTGELFF. Complete variable domain (other parts from reference TRBV2 and TRBJ2-2): EPEVTQTPSHQVTQMGQEVILRCVPISNHLYFYWYRQILGQKVEFLVSFYNNEISEKSEIFDDQFSVERPDGSNFTLKIRSTKLEDSAMYFCASSDPQENTGELFFGEGSRLTVL.

This clone is a singleton in its sample. The chain links TRBV6-8 to TRBJ2-7; 8 nucleotides agree with TRBD1. CDR3 length: 17 residues. Germline CDR1 is MNHGY and CDR2 is SAAAGT. Germline trimming cut 5 bases from V and 0 bases from J; bases unmatched to any gene: 12. CDR3 nucleotide sequence: TGTGCCAGCAGTAGCCACCCAGGGGGCCCACCCTCCTACGAGCAGTACTTC. This encodes CASSSHPGGPPSYEQYF.

This chain joins TRBV18 and TRBJ1-2, with no clear D. V lost 3 bases, J lost 3 bases, and 11 bases lay in between. This CDR3 contains 14 residues. CDR1 and CDR2 from the germline V gene are KGHSH and LQKENI. CDR3 amino acids: CASSPTSDDYGYTF. The CDR3 DNA sequence: TGTGCCAGCTCACCGACTTCTGACGACTATGGCTACACCTTC. The full variable domain, completed using reference TRBV18 and TRBJ1-2, is NAGVMQNPRHLVRRRGQEARLRCSPMKGHSHVYWYRQLPEEGLKFMVYLQKENIIDESGMPKERFSAEFPKEGPSILRIQQVVRGDSAAYFCASSPTSDDYGYTFGSGTRLTVV.

The sample holds one count of this clone. This chain uses TRBV6-1 with TRBJ1-5; no clear D gene. The germline gives CDR1 MNHNS, CDR2 SASEGT. There are 15 residues in the CDR3. The V end lost 1 base, the J end lost 3 bases, and 10 bases lay between the germline ends. The CDR3 is CASSEEGSYNQPQHF. The DNA for the CDR3 is TGTGCCAGCAGTGAAGAGGGATCCTACAATCAGCCCCAGCATTTT.

The chain couples TRBV19 to TRBJ2-3, with D unclear. Germline CDR1 reads LNHDA; CDR2 reads SQIVND (reference sequence). This CDR3 has 14 amino acids. V lost 5 bases to trimming and J lost 1 base, with 10 bases between them. In nucleotides, the CDR3 is TGTGCCAGTAGTCTCGGTGAAGGCACAGATACGCAGTATTTT. Its protein is CASSLGEGTDTQYF. Variable domain in full (rest from reference TRBV19 and TRBJ2-3): DGGITQSPKYLFRKEGQNVTLSCEQNLNHDAMYWYRQDPGQGLRLIYYSQIVNDFQKGDIAEGYSVSREKKESFPLTVTSAQKNPTAFYLCASSLGEGTDTQYFGPGTRLTVL.

V is TRBV5-1 and J is TRBJ2-3, with D unresolved. V was clipped by 4 bases and J by 4 bases, with 7 bases between them. Looked up from germline, CDR1 is SGHRS and CDR2 is YFSETQ. This CDR3 comprises 12 residues. The CDR3 region has the DNA TGCGCCAGCAGCGGGTCCCCAGATACGCAGTATTTT. Translation gives CASSGSPDTQYF. The complete variable domain, with remaining parts taken from reference TRBV5-1 and TRBJ2-3, reads KAGVTQTPRYLIKTRGQQVTLSCSPISGHRSVSWYQQTPGQGLQFLFEYFSETQRNKGNFPGRFSGRQFSNSRSEMNVSTLELGDSALYLCASSGSPDTQYFGPGTRLTVL.

The gene calls are TRBV4-1 and TRBJ1-1; D gene ambiguous. The germline V and J ends were trimmed by 0 bases and 1 base, with 6 bases remaining between them. CDR3 length equals 14 residues. The germline gives CDR1 MGHRA, CDR2 YSYEKL. The CDR3, as DNA: TGCGCCAGCAGCCAAGATCCAGGGAACACTGAAGCTTTCTTT. It is translated as CASSQDPGNTEAFF.

V usage is TRBV4-1 and J usage is TRBJ1-4; no clear D. V gave up 2 bases and J gave up 0 bases, with 4 bases separating them. This CDR3 contains 14 residues. Germline loops: CDR1 MGHRA, CDR2 YSYEKL. Here the CDR3 reads CASSQRSTNEKLFF. In nucleotides, the CDR3 is TGCGCCAGCAGCCAACGCTCAACTAATGAAAAACTGTTTTTT.

This chain joins TRBV27 and TRBJ2-7; 14 bases map to TRBD2. The CDR3 is 17 amino acids. Germline CDR1 MNHEY, CDR2 SMNVEV (reference sequence). After removal of 2 bases from V and 3 bases from J, the junction contained 6 bases not matched to a gene. The CDR3 loop reads CASSLGTSGSGVYEQYF. CDR3 nucleotides: TGTGCCAGCAGTTTAGGGACTAGCGGGAGTGGTGTCTACGAGCAGTACTTC.

V and J are TRBV6-5 and TRBJ2-1; 7 bases are a match to TRBD2. The CDR3 is 15 amino acids. The V segment lost 0 bases and the J segment 4 bases; nucleotides outside the gene matches: 3. Germline V gene lookup returns CDR1 MNHEY and CDR2 SVGAGI. CDR3 residues: CASSYSPSGYNEQFF. The CDR3 nucleotides are TGTGCCAGCAGTTACTCGCCTAGCGGTTACAATGAGCAGTTCTTC.